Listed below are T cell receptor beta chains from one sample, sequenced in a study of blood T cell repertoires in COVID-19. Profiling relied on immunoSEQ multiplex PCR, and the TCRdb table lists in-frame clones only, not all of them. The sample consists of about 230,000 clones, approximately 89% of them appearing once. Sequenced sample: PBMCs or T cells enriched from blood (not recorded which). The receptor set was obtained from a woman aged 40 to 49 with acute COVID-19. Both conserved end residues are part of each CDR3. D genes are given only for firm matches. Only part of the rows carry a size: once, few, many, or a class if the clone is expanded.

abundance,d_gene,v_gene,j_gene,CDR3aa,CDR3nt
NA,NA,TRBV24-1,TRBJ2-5,CATSGYAEWETQYF,TGTGCCACCAGTGGCTACGCCGAGTGGGAGACCCAGTACTTC
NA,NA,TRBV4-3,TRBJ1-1,CASSRSQGDTEAFF,TGCGCCAGCAGCCGTTCCCAGGGCGATACTGAAGCTTTCTTT
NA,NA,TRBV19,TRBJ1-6,CASSEHVGNSPLHF,TGTGCCAGTAGTGAACACGTGGGCAATTCACCCCTCCACTTT
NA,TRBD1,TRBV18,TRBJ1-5,CASSQTGVGSQPQHF,TGTGCCAGCTCACAAACAGGGGTAGGGTCTCAGCCCCAGCATTTT
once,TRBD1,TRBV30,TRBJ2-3,CAWQGAADTQYF,TGTGCCTGGCAGGGGGCGGCAGATACGCAGTATTTT
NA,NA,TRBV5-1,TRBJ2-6,CASSFPNGGANVLTF,TGCGCCAGCAGCTTCCCTAACGGGGGGGCCAACGTCCTGACTTTC
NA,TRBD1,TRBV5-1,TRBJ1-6,CASSLGGQQNSPLHF,TGCGCCAGCAGCTTGGGGGGACAGCAGAATTCACCCCTCCACTTT
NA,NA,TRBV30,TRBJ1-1,CAWSAETGLLNTEAFF,TGTGCCTGGAGTGCTGAAACAGGGCTCCTGAACACTGAAGCTTTCTTT
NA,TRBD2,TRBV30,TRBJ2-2,CAWSAGGGQSGTGELFF,TGTGCCTGGAGTGCGGGGGGAGGCCAGTCTGGAACCGGGGAGCTGTTTTTT
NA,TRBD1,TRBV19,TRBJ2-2,CATNRGAGTGELFF,TGTGCCACCAACAGGGGCGCTGGCACCGGGGAGCTGTTTTTT
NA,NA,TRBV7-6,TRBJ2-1,CASSPQTRDLNNEQFF,TGTGCCAGCAGCCCACAGACTAGAGACCTTAACAATGAGCAGTTCTTC
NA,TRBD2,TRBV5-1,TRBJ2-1,CASSLRGDEQFF,TGCGCCAGCAGCCTTCGGGGGGATGAGCAGTTCTTC
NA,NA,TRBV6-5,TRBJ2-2,CASSYVSSANTGELFF,TGTGCCAGCAGTTACGTAAGCAGCGCGAACACCGGGGAGCTGTTTTTT
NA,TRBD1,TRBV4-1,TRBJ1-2,CASSQDRGTGGEFGGYTF,TGCGCCAGCAGCCAAGATCGTGGGACAGGGGGCGAGTTTGGTGGCTACACCTTC
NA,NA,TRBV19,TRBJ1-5,CASSLLTGPQHF,TGTGCCAGTAGCCTCCTTACAGGGCCCCAGCATTTT
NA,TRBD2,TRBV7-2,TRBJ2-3,CASSLVSGGATDTQYF,TGTGCCAGCAGCTTAGTCAGCGGGGGGGCTACAGATACGCAGTATTTT
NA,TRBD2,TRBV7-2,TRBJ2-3,CASSLNSGSGADTQYF,TGTGCCAGCAGCTTAAATAGCGGGAGCGGCGCAGATACGCAGTATTTT
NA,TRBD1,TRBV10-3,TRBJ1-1,CATGQANTEAFF,TGTGCCACGGGACAGGCTAACACTGAAGCTTTCTTT
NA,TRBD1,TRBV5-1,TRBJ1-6,CASSLMDRATINSPLHF,TGCGCCAGCAGCTTAATGGACAGGGCCACCATTAATTCACCCCTCCACTTT
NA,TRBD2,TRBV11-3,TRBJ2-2,CASSPIRLAGLTGELFF,TGTGCCAGCAGCCCAATAAGACTAGCGGGACTCACCGGGGAGCTGTTTTTT
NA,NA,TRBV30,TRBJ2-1,CAWVDSSSYNEQFF,TGTGCCTGGGTGGACAGTAGCTCCTACAATGAGCAGTTCTTC
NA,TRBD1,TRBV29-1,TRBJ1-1,CSLGQALTGTEAFF,TGCAGCTTGGGACAGGCCCTAACTGGCACTGAAGCTTTCTTT
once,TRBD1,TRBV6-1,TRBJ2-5,CASSESSLDRAGETQYF,TGTGCCAGCAGTGAAAGCTCCTTGGACAGGGCGGGTGAGACCCAGTACTTC
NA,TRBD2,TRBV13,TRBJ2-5,CASSPAGGGAVTQYF,TGTGCCAGCAGCCCGGCGGGAGGGGGGGCCGTGACCCAGTACTTC
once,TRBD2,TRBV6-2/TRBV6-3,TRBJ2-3,CASSYGGGLPDTQYF,TGTGCCAGCAGTTACGGGGGGGGTCTTCCAGATACGCAGTATTTT
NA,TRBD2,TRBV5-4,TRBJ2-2,CASSGSGGNTGELFF,TGTGCCAGCAGCGGATCGGGAGGAAACACCGGGGAGCTGTTTTTT
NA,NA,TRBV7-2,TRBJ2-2,CASSLVRDTGELFF,TGTGCCAGCAGCTTAGTGAGAGACACCGGGGAGCTGTTTTTT
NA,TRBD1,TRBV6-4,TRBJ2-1,CATRQGASYNEQFF,TGTGCCACTCGACAGGGGGCTAGCTACAATGAGCAGTTCTTC
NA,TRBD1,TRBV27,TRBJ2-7,CASSLRQGVSYEQYF,TGTGCCAGCAGTTTGCGACAGGGGGTTTCCTACGAGCAGTACTTC
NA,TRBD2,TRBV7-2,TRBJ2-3,CASSFTQLAGRTDTQYF,TGTGCCAGCAGCTTCACCCAACTAGCGGGGCGCACAGATACGCAGTATTTT
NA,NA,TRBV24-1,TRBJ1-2,CATSANPGEANYGYTF,TGTGCCACCAGTGCTAATCCGGGGGAAGCTAACTATGGCTACACCTTC
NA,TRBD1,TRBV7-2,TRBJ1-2,CASSPSGQGFSRYYGYTF,TGTGCCAGCAGCCCCTCCGGACAGGGGTTTTCAAGATACTATGGCTACACCTTC
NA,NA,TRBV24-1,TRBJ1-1,CATSETPGARAFF,TGTGCCACCAGTGAGACGCCAGGGGCAAGAGCTTTCTTT
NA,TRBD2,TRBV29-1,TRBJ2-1,CSVDEGRDEQFF,TGCAGCGTTGATGAAGGGAGGGATGAGCAGTTCTTC
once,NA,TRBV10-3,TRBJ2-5,CAISESTGVSETQYF,TGTGCCATCAGTGAGTCGACGGGAGTTTCGGAGACCCAGTACTTC
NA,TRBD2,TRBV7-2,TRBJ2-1,CASLRLAGGLSSYNEQFF,TGTGCCAGCTTAAGACTAGCGGGGGGGTTAAGCTCCTACAATGAGCAGTTCTTC
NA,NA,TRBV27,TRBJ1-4,CASSFYGSNEKLFF,TGTGCCAGCAGTTTTTACGGGTCTAATGAAAAACTGTTTTTT
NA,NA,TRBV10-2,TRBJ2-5,CASSDVLGGGSETQYF,TGCGCCAGCAGTGATGTCCTAGGGGGGGGCTCAGAGACCCAGTACTTC
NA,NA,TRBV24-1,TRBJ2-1,CATSAVLGLGAEQFF,TGTGCCACCAGTGCGGTTTTGGGCCTGGGGGCTGAGCAGTTCTTC
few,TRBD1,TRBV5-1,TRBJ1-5,CASSATGGLGQPQHF,TGCGCCAGCAGCGCGACAGGGGGCCTAGGGCAGCCCCAGCATTTT
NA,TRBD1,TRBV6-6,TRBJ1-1,CASRRTGTGARNTEAFF,TGTGCCAGCAGGCGAACCGGGACAGGGGCGAGGAACACTGAAGCTTTCTTT
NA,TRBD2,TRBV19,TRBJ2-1,CASSRGPPGLAGGQGEQFF,TGTGCCAGTAGTAGGGGCCCCCCGGGACTAGCGGGGGGCCAGGGTGAGCAGTTCTTC
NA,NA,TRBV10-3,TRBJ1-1,CAISEWEQNTEAFF,TGTGCCATCAGTGAGTGGGAGCAGAACACTGAAGCTTTCTTT
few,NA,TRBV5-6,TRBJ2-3,CASSLNQRDTQYF,TGTGCCAGCAGCTTGAACCAACGGGATACGCAGTATTTT
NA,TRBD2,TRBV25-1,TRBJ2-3,CASSVPSSGRGDTQYF,TGTGCCAGCAGTGTTCCCTCTAGCGGGAGGGGGGATACGCAGTATTTT
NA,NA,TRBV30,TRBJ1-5,CAWSPTDSNQPQHF,TGTGCCTGGAGTCCAACAGATAGCAATCAGCCCCAGCATTTT